The next 10 T cell receptor beta chains were all read from a single sample in a study of blood T cell repertoires in COVID-19 (dated by TCRdb to between 2020 and 2021). The library was generated by the immunoSEQ multiplex PCR assay. This is the immuneACCESS table as TCRdb keeps it, with only in-frame sequences that have V and J called. A part of the clones is gone; compared with another copy, unresolved V genes explain less than half, and the rest is unexplained. For this sample the table gives approximately 140,000 clones, of which approximately 90% were detected only once. The ten largest clones capture under 3% of the sample. The sample was peripheral blood. The receptors stem from a human donor with COVID-19, enrolled during active disease. The donor label of this sample is uncertain.

This clone occurred a few times. J is TRBJ2-3 and V is TRBV11-3; D perhaps matches TRBD2 (5 bases). Germline assignment: CDR1 SGHNT and CDR2 YENEEA. The CDR3 totals 13 residues. V lost 6 bases to trimming and J lost 4 bases, with 11 bases between them. CDR3 residues: CASSRSVADTQYF. In DNA, the CDR3 is TGTGCCAGCAGTCGTAGCGTGGCAGATACGCAGTATTTT.

This clone was recorded only once. In DNA form, the CDR3 reads TGTGCCAGCAGGGGGGACAGGTCTAGCACAGATACGCAGTATTTT. Protein product: CASRGDRSSTDTQYF. This chain links TRBV2 with TRBJ2-3, with TRBD1 matching 8 bases. The CDR3 extends over 15 amino acids. V was pared by 6 bases and J by 0 bases, with 5 bases of the junction left unmatched. Germline assignment: CDR1 SNHLY and CDR2 FYNNEI.

J is TRBJ1-1 and V is TRBV28; TRBD1 aligns across 8 bases. The V gene end was trimmed by 5 bases and the J gene end by 0 bases; junction bases not matched to a gene: 5. CDR3 length equals 15 residues. Looked up from germline, CDR1 is MDHEN and CDR2 is SYDVKM. Written as DNA, the CDR3 is TGTGCCAGCAGTCCCCTGACAGGGGTGAACACTGAAGCTTTCTTT. This sequence encodes CASSPLTGVNTEAFF.

The rearrangement links TRBV6-1 to TRBJ1-2; unclear D gene. V was clipped by 6 bases and J by 3 bases, with 20 bases between them. In germline, CDR1 is MNHNS, CDR2 SASEGT. This CDR3 spans 16 amino acids. The CDR3 nucleotides are TGTGCCAGCAGCGAAACGGAACGGGAAGGGTACTATGGCTACACCTTC. This translates into CASSETEREGYYGYTF.

The gene calls are TRBV14 and TRBJ1-4; 7 positions agree with TRBD1. The V and J ends lost 2 bases and 7 bases, in that order; junction bases with no gene match: 4. The germline V gene encodes CDR1 SGHDN and CDR2 FVKESK. CDR3 length: 14 residues. The CDR3 protein is CASSQPGGGEKLFF. As DNA, the CDR3 is TGTGCCAGCAGCCAACCAGGGGGAGGTGAAAAACTGTTTTTT.

The J gene is TRBJ2-1, the V gene TRBV11-1; maybe TRBD1 (6 bases). The CDR3 extends over 13 amino acids. Deletions cut 4 bases from V and 5 bases from J, with 9 bases between. Germline lookup yields CDR1 SGHAT and CDR2 FQDESV (reference sequence). The CDR3 loop is CASSYGQNNEQFF. DNA for the CDR3: TGTGCCAGCAGCTACGGACAGAACAATGAGCAGTTCTTC.

This clone has a single count. The J gene is TRBJ2-1, the V gene TRBV6-5; possibly TRBD1 for D (6 bases). The germline V gene encodes CDR1 MNHEY and CDR2 SVGAGI. The CDR3 is made up of 13 amino acids. Trimming removed 5 bases from V and 6 bases from J, with 11 bases in between. CDR3 bases: TGTGCCAGCAGTCGCCGGACAGTCAATGAGCAGTTCTTC. This sequence encodes CASSRRTVNEQFF.

The chain couples TRBV11-3 to TRBJ2-5, with 10 positions matching TRBD1. Trimming removed 5 bases from V and 3 bases from J; junction bases left unmatched: 6. Germline values: CDR1 SGHNT, CDR2 YENEEA. The CDR3 is made up of 15 amino acids. CDR3 residues: CASSSTGQGKETQYF. CDR3 DNA: TGTGCCAGCAGCAGCACGGGACAGGGGAAAGAGACCCAGTACTTC.

The chain recombines TRBV12-5 with TRBJ1-1; D remains ambiguous. Germline V gives CDR1 LGHNT, CDR2 FRNRAP. V gave up 3 bases and J gave up 5 bases, with 10 bases separating them. This CDR3 has 13 amino acids. The CDR3 loop is CASGFQASTEAFF. CDR3 DNA sequence: TGTGCTAGTGGTTTTCAGGCAAGTACTGAAGCTTTCTTT. Filled out from reference TRBV12-5 and TRBJ1-1, the complete variable domain reads DARVTQTPRHKVTEMGQEVTMRCQPILGHNTVFWYRQTMMQGLELLAYFRNRAPLDDSGMPKDRFSAEMPDATLATLKIQPSEPRDSAVYFCASGFQASTEAFFGQGTRLTVV.

The rearrangement links TRBV5-6 to TRBJ2-7; 9 bases are a match to TRBD2. The CDR3 extends over 16 amino acids. Trimming at V came to 0 bases and at J to 3 bases, leaving 7 bases not matched to a gene. From germline, CDR1 is SGHDT and CDR2 YYEEEE. CDR3 DNA sequence: TGTGCCAGCAGCTTGGTCCCTAGCGGGGCTTTCTACGAGCAGTACTTC. Protein product: CASSLVPSGAFYEQYF.